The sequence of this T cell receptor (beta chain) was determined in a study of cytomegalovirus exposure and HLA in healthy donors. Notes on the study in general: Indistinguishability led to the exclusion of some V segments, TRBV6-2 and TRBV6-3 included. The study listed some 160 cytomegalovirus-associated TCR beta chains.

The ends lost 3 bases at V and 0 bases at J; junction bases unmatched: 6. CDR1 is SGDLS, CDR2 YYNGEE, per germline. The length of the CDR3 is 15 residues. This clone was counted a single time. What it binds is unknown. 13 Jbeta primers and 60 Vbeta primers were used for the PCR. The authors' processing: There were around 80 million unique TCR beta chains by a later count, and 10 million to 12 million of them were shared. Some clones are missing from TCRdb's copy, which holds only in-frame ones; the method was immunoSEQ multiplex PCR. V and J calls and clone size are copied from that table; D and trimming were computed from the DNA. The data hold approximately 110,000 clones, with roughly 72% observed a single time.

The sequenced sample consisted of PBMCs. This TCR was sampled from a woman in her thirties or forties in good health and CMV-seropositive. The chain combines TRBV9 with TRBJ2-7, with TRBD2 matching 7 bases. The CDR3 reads CASSGGEGFSYEQYF. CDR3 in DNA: TGTGCCAGCAGCGGGGGGGAGGGCTTCTCCTACGAGCAGTACTTC.